Below are 27 T cell receptor beta chains sequenced from a single sample in a study of monozygotic twins with inflammatory bowel disease. TCRdb reprocessed the 5' RACE reads, with one entry per CDR3 protein and no DNA. Its table records 350,000 to 550,000 distinct CDR3 sequences. The sequencing sample was made of blood. The receptors come from a human donor with ulcerative colitis or Crohn's disease, or a healthy co-twin of an affected twin (not recorded which).

The V gene is TRBV4-2, the J gene TRBJ1-5; TCRdb reports TRBD1, a call that lacks DNA to check it against. Germline V lookup: CDR1 LGHNA, CDR2 YNFKEQ. The CDR3 extends over 16 amino acids. CDR3 sequence: CASSQDRGTGNQPQHF.

The V call is TRBV3-1, the J call TRBJ1-4; TCRdb's D call of TRBD1 is untestable without DNA. The germline gives CDR1 LGHDT, CDR2 YNNKEL (reference sequence). This CDR3 is built from 12 residues. This CDR3 is CASSQTGEKLFF.

The chain couples TRBV6-6 to TRBJ2-4; absent DNA, TCRdb's TRBD1 call cannot be checked. The CDR3 spans 12 residues. Germline CDR1 and CDR2: MNHNY and SVGAGI (reference sequence). The CDR3 sequence: CASSTDTDIQYF.

CDR3 loop: CSAGRQYQLYEQYF. The rearrangement uses TRBV20-1 and TRBJ2-7; TCRdb calls TRBD1, which cannot be checked without DNA. The CDR3 spans 14 residues. Germline CDR1 and CDR2: DFQATT and SNEGSKA (reference sequence).

The gene calls are TRBV5-5 and TRBJ2-1; the D call from TCRdb, TRBD2, cannot be confirmed without DNA. The CDR3 runs 16 residues. From germline, CDR1 is SGHKS and CDR2 YYEKEE (reference sequence). The CDR3 sequence: CASSFETRSLYNEQFF.

The J gene is TRBJ2-1, the V gene TRBV3-1; the TRBD2 assignment by TCRdb is unverifiable without DNA. This CDR3 region has 15 residues. CDR1 and CDR2 (germline): LGHDT, YNNKEL (reference sequence). The CDR3 here is CASSHTSGRDNEQFF.

This chain links TRBV7-2 with TRBJ1-1. There are 13 residues in the CDR3. Germline CDR1 and CDR2: SGHTA and FQGNSA. The CDR3 is CASSLSSGTEAFF. Looking up the rest from reference TRBV7-2 and TRBJ1-1 gives the full variable domain: GAGVSQSPSNKVTEKGKDVELRCDPISGHTALYWYRQSLGQGLEFLIYFQGNSAPDKSGLPSDRFSAERTGGSVSTLTIQRTQQEDSAVYLCASSLSSGTEAFFGQGTRLTVV.

This rearrangement joins TRBV4-2 to TRBJ2-1; TCRdb's D call, TRBD2, is unchecked because there is no DNA. The germline CDR1 and CDR2 sequences are LGHNA and YNFKEQ. The CDR3 contains 16 residues. The CDR3 here is CASSPQLAGAYNEQFF.

The rearrangement joins TRBV29-1 to TRBJ2-7; no DNA is available, so the TRBD2 call from TCRdb remains unchecked. There are 13 residues in the CDR3. Germline CDR1 reads SQVTM; CDR2 reads ANQGSEA. CDR3 sequence: CSASQGGPFEQYF.

The chain carries TRBV13 and TRBJ2-1; checking the TCRdb D call of TRBD2 is not possible without DNA. The V gene's germline CDR1 is PRHDT and CDR2 FYEKMQ (reference sequence). This CDR3 has 17 residues. CDR3 loop: CASSLGLAGSSYNEQFF.

The V gene is TRBV19, the J gene TRBJ1-5; TCRdb gives TRBD1 as the D gene, but with no DNA this cannot be confirmed. This CDR3 is 15 amino acids long. Germline lookup yields CDR1 LNHDA and CDR2 SQIVND (reference sequence). The chain's CDR3 is CASSSEGVGNQPQHF. The full variable domain, in which reference TRBV19 and TRBJ1-5 provide the parts outside the CDR3, is DGGITQSPKYLFRKEGQNVTLSCEQNLNHDAMYWYRQDPGQGLRLIYYSQIVNDFQKGDIAEGYSVSREKKESFPLTVTSAQKNPTAFYLCASSSEGVGNQPQHFGDGTRLSIL.

The J gene is TRBJ2-2, the V gene TRBV20-1; without DNA, the TCRdb call of TRBD1 cannot be checked. Looked up from germline, CDR1 is DFQATT and CDR2 is SNEGSKA (reference sequence). The CDR3 consists of 14 residues. The CDR3 sequence is CSAPLTQGTGELFF.

The gene calls are TRBV25-1 and TRBJ1-4; TCRdb returns TRBD1, unconfirmable since there is no DNA. Per germline, CDR1 MGHDK and CDR2 SYGVNS. CDR3 length: 15 amino acids. The CDR3 is CASSEEYRGSWKLFF.

The V call is TRBV2, the J call TRBJ2-4. The CDR3 loop spans 12 amino acids. Germline V gene sequence: CDR1 SNHLY, CDR2 FYNNEI. The chain's CDR3 is CASNLAKNIQYF.

The chain has TRBV7-8 and TRBJ2-5; TCRdb designates TRBD1, a call that cannot be tested without DNA. The CDR3 contains 13 residues. The germline gives CDR1 SGHVS, CDR2 FQNEAQ. CDR3 sequence reads: CASSPGKEETQYF.

The V and J genes are TRBV14 and TRBJ2-5. CDR1 and CDR2 (germline): SGHDN, FVKESK. The CDR3 length is 14 residues. CDR3 sequence: CASSQDYTQETQYF.

The rearrangement uses TRBV7-9 and TRBJ1-1. Germline V gene lookup returns CDR1 SEHNR and CDR2 FQNEAQ (reference sequence). The CDR3 covers 15 residues. The CDR3 here is CASSLGAAVNTEAFF.

This chain connects TRBV20-1 to TRBJ2-3; TCRdb lists TRBD2, though no DNA is available to test this call. Germline CDR1 and CDR2: DFQATT and SNEGSKA (reference sequence). The CDR3 is 15 residues long. The CDR3 protein is CSAKLAGGHVDTQYF.

The chain uses TRBV28 and TRBJ1-3. This CDR3 comprises 14 residues. CDR1 is MDHEN, CDR2 SYDVKM, per germline. CDR3 amino acids: CASSAPSSGNTIYF.

The chain has TRBV10-3 and TRBJ1-5; there is no DNA to check the TCRdb D call of TRBD1. Germline values: CDR1 ENHRY, CDR2 SYGVKD. The CDR3 has 12 residues. CDR3 amino acids: CAISDRQGPQHF.

V usage is TRBV6-1 and J usage is TRBJ2-1; TCRdb returns TRBD2, unconfirmable since there is no DNA. CDR1 MNHNS and CDR2 SASEGT come from the germline V gene. CDR3 length: 11 residues. The CDR3 loop reads CASSQSGDLFF.

The V call is TRBV6-2 or TRBV6-3, the J call TRBJ2-6; TCRdb lists TRBD2, though no DNA is available to test this call. In germline, CDR1 is MNHEY, CDR2 SVGEGT. The CDR3 contains 16 residues. CDR3 sequence: CASSYVGGAGANVLTF.

This chain connects TRBV28 to TRBJ2-7; no DNA is available, so the TRBD2 call from TCRdb remains unchecked. CDR3 length: 17 amino acids. CDR1 and CDR2 from the germline V gene are MDHEN and SYDVKM. This chain's CDR3 is CASSLVLAGVLSYEQYF. The full variable domain, completed using reference TRBV28 and TRBJ2-7, is DVKVTQSSRYLVKRTGEKVFLECVQDMDHENMFWYRQDPGLGLRLIYFSYDVKMKEKGDIPEGYSVSREKKERFSLILESASTNQTSMYLCASSLVLAGVLSYEQYFGPGTRLTVT.

CDR3 in amino acids: CASKLGQNYGYTF. This chain uses TRBV2 with TRBJ1-2; TCRdb reports TRBD1, a call that lacks DNA to check it against. This CDR3 contains 13 residues. Germline lookup yields CDR1 SNHLY and CDR2 FYNNEI.

The V call is TRBV5-4, the J call TRBJ1-2; TCRdb's D gene call, TRBD1, goes unchecked for lack of DNA. Per the germline V gene, CDR1 is SGHNT and CDR2 is YYREEE (reference sequence). This CDR3 has 16 amino acids. CDR3 loop: CASSLESGTGYYGYTF.

The chain combines TRBV9 with TRBJ1-1; TCRdb picks TRBD1, but there is no DNA to check that call. This CDR3 contains 17 residues. Germline CDR1 and CDR2: SGDLS and YYNGEE. CDR3 region: CASSVVGAGGAGTEAFF.

The genes are TRBV6-1 and TRBJ1-6. Germline CDR1 and CDR2: MNHNS and SASEGT. This CDR3 has 14 amino acids. The chain's CDR3 is CATSTSSYNSPLHF.